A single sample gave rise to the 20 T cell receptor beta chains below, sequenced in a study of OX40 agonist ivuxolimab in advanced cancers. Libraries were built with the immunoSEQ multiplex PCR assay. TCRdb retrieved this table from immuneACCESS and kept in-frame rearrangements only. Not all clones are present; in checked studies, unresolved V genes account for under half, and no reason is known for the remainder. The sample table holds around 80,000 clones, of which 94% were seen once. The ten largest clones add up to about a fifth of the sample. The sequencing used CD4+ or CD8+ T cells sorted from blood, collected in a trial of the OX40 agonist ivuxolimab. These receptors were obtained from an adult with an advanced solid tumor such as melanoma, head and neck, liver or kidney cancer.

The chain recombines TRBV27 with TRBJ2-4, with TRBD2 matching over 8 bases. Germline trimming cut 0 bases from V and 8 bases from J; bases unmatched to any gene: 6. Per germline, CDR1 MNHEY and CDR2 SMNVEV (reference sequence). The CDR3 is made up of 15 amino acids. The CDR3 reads CASSLSNGRGDIQYF. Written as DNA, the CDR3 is TGTGCCAGCAGTTTATCGAACGGGAGGGGGGACATTCAGTACTTC.

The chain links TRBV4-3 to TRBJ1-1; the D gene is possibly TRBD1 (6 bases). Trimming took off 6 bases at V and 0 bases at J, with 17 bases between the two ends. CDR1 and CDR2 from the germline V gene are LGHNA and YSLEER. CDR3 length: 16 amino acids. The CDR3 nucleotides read TGCGCCAGCAGACGCGCCGGGACAACGATGAACACTGAAGCTTTCTTT. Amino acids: CASRRAGTTMNTEAFF.

The CDR3 protein is CASSSITQGNEKLFF. The DNA for the CDR3 is TGTGCCAGCAGCTCGATTACTCAGGGTAATGAAAAACTGTTTTTT. The chain links TRBV7-9 to TRBJ1-4; possible D gene TRBD1, 5 bases. Germline CDR1 and CDR2: SEHNR and FQNEAQ (reference sequence). CDR3 length: 15 residues. The V and J ends lost 4 bases and 4 bases respectively, with 13 bases between them.

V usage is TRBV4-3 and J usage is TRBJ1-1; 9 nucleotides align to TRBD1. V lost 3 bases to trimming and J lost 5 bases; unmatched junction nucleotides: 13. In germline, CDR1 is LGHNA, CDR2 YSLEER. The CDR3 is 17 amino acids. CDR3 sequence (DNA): TGCGCCAGCAGCCAGGACGTACTACAGGGGGCGCGGACTGAAGCTTTCTTT. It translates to CASSQDVLQGARTEAFF.

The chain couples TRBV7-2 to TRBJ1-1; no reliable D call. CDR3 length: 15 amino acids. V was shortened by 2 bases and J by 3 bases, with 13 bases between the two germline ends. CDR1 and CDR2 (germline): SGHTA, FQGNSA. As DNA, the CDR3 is TGTGCCAGCAGCTTATCGGGTAATTGGCACACTGAAGCTTTCTTT. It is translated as CASSLSGNWHTEAFF. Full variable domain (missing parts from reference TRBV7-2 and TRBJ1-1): GAGVSQSPSNKVTEKGKDVELRCDPISGHTALYWYRQSLGQGLEFLIYFQGNSAPDKSGLPSDRFSAERTGGSVSTLTIQRTQQEDSAVYLCASSLSGNWHTEAFFGQGTRLTVV.

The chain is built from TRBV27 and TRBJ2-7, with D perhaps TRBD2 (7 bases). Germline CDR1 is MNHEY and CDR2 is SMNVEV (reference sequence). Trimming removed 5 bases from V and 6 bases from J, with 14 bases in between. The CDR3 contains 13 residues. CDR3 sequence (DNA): TGTGCCAGCAGTATGGGGGGGCCGCGCGAGCAGTACTTC. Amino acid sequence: CASSMGGPREQYF.

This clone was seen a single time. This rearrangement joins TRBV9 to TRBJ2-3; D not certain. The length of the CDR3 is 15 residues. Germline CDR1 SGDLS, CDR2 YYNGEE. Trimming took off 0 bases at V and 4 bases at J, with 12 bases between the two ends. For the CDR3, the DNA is TGTGCCAGCAGCGTAGTCGGATCGGCCCCAGATACGCAGTATTTT. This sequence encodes CASSVVGSAPDTQYF.

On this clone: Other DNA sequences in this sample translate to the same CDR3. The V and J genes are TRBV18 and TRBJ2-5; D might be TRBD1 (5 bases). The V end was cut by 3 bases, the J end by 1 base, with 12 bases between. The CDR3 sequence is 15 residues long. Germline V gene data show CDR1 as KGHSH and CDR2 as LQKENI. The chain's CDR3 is CASSPTDSFQETQYF. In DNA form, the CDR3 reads TGTGCCAGCTCACCTACCGACAGTTTCCAAGAGACCCAGTACTTC.

The CDR3 sequence: CASSDYGYQPQHF. The DNA of the CDR3 is TGTGCCAGCAGTGATTACGGGTATCAGCCCCAGCATTTT. The gene calls are TRBV6-5 and TRBJ1-5; no reliable D call. This CDR3 has 13 residues. V dropped 5 bases and J dropped 5 bases, with 10 bases sitting between them. CDR1 is MNHEY and CDR2 is SVGAGI in the germline V gene.

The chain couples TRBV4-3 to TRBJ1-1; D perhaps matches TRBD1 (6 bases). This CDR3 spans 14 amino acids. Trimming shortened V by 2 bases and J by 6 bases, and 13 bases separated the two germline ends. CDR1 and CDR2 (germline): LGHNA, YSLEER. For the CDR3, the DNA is TGCGCCAGCAGCCAAAGTCGGGGGGGCCCTGAAGCTTTCTTT. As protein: CASSQSRGGPEAFF.

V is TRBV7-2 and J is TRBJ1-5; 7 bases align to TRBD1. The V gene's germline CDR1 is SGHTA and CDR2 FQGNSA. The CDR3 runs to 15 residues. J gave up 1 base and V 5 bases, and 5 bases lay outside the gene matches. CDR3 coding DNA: TGTGCCAGCAGCCTAAGGGGGCGAAGCAATCAGCCCCAGCATTTT. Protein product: CASSLRGRSNQPQHF. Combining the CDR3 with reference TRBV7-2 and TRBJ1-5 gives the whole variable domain GAGVSQSPSNKVTEKGKDVELRCDPISGHTALYWYRQSLGQGLEFLIYFQGNSAPDKSGLPSDRFSAERTGGSVSTLTIQRTQQEDSAVYLCASSLRGRSNQPQHFGDGTRLSIL.

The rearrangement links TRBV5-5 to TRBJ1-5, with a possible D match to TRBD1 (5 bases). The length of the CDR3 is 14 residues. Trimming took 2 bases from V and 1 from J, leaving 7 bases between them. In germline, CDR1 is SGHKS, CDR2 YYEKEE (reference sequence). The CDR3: CASSFGDSNQPQHF. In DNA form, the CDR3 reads TGTGCCAGCAGCTTTGGGGACAGCAATCAGCCCCAGCATTTT.

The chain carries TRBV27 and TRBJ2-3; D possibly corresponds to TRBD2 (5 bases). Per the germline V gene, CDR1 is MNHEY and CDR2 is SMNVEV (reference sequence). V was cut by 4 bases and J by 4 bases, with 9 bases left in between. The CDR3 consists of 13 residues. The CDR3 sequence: CASSYRGADTQYF. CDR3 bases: TGTGCCAGCAGTTACCGGGGTGCAGATACGCAGTATTTT.

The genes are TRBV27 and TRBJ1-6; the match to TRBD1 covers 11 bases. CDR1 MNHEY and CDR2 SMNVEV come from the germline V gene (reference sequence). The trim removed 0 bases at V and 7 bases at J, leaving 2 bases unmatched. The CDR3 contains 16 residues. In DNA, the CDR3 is TGTGCCAGCAGTTTATCTGGGGACAGGGGGAATTCACCCCTCCACTTT. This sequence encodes CASSLSGDRGNSPLHF.

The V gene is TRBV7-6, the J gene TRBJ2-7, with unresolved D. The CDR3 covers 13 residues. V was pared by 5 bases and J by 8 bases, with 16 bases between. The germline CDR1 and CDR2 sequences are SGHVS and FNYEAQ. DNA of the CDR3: TGTGCCAGCAGCCCCAGAGATAGGGATAAGCAGTACTTC. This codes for CASSPRDRDKQYF. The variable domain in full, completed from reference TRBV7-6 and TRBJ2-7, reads GAGVSQSPRYKVTKRGQDVALRCDPISGHVSLYWYRQALGQGPEFLTYFNYEAQQDKSGLPNDRFSAERPEGSISTLTIQRTEQRDSAMYRCASSPRDRDKQYFGPGTRLTVT.

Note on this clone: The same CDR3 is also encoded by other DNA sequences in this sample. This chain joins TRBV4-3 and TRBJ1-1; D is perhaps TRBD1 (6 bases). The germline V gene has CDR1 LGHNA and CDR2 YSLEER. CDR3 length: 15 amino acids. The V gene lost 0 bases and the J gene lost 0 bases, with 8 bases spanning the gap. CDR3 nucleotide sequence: TGCGCCAGCAGCCAAGACGCAGGGGTGAACACTGAAGCTTTCTTT. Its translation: CASSQDAGVNTEAFF.

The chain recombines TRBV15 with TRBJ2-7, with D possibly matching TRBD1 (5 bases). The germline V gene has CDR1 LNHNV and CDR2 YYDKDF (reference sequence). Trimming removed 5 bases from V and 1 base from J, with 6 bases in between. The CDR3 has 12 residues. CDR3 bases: TGTGCCACCAGCCAGGGATCCTACGAGCAGTACTTC. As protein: CATSQGSYEQYF.

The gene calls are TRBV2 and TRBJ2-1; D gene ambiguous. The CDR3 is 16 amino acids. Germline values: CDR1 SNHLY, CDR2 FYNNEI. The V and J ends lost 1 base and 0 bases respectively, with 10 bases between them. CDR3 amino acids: CASSEVVVSSYNEQFF. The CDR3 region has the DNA TGTGCCAGCAGTGAAGTCGTCGTCAGCTCCTACAATGAGCAGTTCTTC.

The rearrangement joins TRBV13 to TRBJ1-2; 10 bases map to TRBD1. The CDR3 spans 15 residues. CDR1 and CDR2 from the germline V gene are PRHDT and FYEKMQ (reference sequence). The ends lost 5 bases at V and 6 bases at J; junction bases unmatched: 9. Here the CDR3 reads CASSPTGGVGNGYTF. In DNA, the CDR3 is TGTGCCAGCAGCCCGACAGGGGGCGTTGGGAATGGCTACACCTTC.

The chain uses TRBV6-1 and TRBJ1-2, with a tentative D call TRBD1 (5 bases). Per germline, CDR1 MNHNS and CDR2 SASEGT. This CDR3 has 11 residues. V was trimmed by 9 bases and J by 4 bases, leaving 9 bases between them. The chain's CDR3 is CARGESYGYTF. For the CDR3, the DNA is TGTGCCAGGGGGGAGAGCTATGGCTACACCTTC.